This T cell receptor beta chain was found in a study of blood T cell repertoires in COVID-19. The wider study: Specimens from acute and convalescent COVID-19 originated in the United States, Italy and Spain.

Assay used: immunoSEQ multiplex PCR; TCRdb lists only in-frame clones, some missing. The sample has roughly 100,000 clones; about 87% are singletons. The CDR3 totals 14 residues. The V gene end was trimmed by 8 bases and the J gene end by 5 bases; junction bases not matched to a gene: 4. Germline assignment: CDR1 KGHSH and CDR2 LQKENI. This TCR was recovered from a human donor in a cohort sampled during active COVID-19. This chain connects TRBV18 to TRBJ1-6; 9 nucleotides match TRBD1. Sequencing was performed on peripheral blood. The CDR3 here is CASTGQGDNSPLHF. CDR3 nucleotide sequence: TGTGCCAGCACGGGACAGGGAGATAATTCACCCCTCCACTTT.